The following is a TCR beta chain sequence with its context. Germline CDR1 is SQVTM and CDR2 is ANQGSEA. V lost 7 bases to trimming and J lost 6 bases; unmatched junction nucleotides: 4. This CDR3 region has 12 residues. This entry belongs to a study of blood T cell repertoires in COVID-19. Data came from immunoSEQ multiplex PCR; TCRdb stores just in-frame clones and leaves some out. Of about 97,000 clones listed, around 87% were seen once; the top ten hold roughly 21%. The sequence was obtained from a human donor in a cohort sampled during active COVID-19. The genes are TRBV29-1 and TRBJ1-2, with 11 bases fitting TRBD1. Sample: peripheral blood. The DNA of the CDR3 is TGCAGCGCAGGGGGACAGGGGGATGGCTACACCTTC. Encoded protein: CSAGGQGDGYTF.